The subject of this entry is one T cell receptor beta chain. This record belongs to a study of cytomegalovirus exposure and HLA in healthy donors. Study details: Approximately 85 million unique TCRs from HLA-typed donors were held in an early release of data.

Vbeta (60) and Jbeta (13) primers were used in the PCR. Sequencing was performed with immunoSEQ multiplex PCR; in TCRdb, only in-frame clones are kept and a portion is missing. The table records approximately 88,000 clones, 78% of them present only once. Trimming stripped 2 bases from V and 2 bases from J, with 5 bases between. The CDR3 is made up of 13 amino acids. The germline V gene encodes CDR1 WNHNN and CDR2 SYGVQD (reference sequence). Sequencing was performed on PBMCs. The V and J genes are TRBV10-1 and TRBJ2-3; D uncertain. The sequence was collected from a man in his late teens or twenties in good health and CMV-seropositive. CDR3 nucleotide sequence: TGCGCCAGCAGTGAGGGAGTCACAGATACGCAGTATTTT. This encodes CASSEGVTDTQYF.